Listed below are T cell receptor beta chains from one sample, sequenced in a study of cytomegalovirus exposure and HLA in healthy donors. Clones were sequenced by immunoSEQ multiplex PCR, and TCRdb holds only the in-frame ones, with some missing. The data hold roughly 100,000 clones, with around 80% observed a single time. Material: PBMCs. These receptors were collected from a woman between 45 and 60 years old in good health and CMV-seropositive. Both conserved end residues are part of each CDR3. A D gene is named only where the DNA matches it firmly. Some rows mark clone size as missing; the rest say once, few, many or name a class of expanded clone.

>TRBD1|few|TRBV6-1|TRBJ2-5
CASSHRGTAQETQYF
TGTGCCAGCAGCCACAGAGGGACAGCCCAAGAGACCCAGTACTTC
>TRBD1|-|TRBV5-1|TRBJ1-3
CASSSRPPGQGSSGNTIYF
TGCGCCAGCAGCTCACGACCTCCGGGACAGGGGTCCTCTGGAAACACCATATATTTT
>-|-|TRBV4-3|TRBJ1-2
CASSQENNILKIF
TGCGCCAGCAGCCAAGAAAACAACATCCTTAAGATCTTC
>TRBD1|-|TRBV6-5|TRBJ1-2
CASSETGNYGYTF
TGTGCCAGCAGCGAGACAGGGAACTATGGCTACACCTTC
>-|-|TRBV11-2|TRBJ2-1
CASSLGAGNYNEQFF
TGTGCCAGCAGCTTAGGGGCGGGGAACTACAATGAGCAGTTCTTC
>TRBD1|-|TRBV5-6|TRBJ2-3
CASSLGGTTDTQYF
TGTGCCAGCAGCCTAGGGGGCACCACAGATACGCAGTATTTT
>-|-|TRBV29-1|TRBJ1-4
CSAGDEKLFF
TGCAGCGCGGGGGACGAAAAACTGTTTTTT
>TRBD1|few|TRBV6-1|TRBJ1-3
CASRDRPGGGTIYF
TGTGCCAGCAGGGACAGGCCAGGCGGAGGCACCATATATTTT
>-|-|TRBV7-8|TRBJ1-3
CASSPSSGVGNTIYF
TGTGCCAGCAGCCCTTCAAGTGGAGTTGGAAACACCATATATTTT
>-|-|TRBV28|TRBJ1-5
CASQGRRENSNQPQHF
TGTGCCAGTCAGGGTCGCCGCGAGAATAGCAATCAGCCCCAGCATTTT
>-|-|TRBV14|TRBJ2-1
CASSQLTNPYNEQFF
TGTGCCAGCAGCCAATTAACAAACCCCTACAATGAGCAGTTCTTC
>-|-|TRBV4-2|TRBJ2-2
CASSQEGTHFTGELFF
TGTGCCAGCAGCCAAGAAGGGACACACTTCACCGGGGAGCTGTTTTTT
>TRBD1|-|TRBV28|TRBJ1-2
CASSLEGARGYTF
TGTGCCAGCAGTTTAGAGGGGGCCCGAGGCTACACCTTC
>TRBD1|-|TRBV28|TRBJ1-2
CASSPAGTGTNYGYTF
TGTGCCAGCAGTCCGGCTGGGACAGGGACTAACTATGGCTACACCTTC
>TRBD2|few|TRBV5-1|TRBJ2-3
CASSTGTSSDTQYF
TGCGCCAGCAGTACCGGGACTAGCTCAGATACGCAGTATTTT
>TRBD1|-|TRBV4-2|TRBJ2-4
CASSPRTGSQLAKNIQYF
TGTGCCAGCAGCCCACGGACAGGGTCTCAATTAGCCAAAAACATTCAGTACTTC
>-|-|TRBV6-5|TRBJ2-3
CASSRSTDTQYF
TGTGCCAGTTCCAGGAGCACAGATACGCAGTATTTT
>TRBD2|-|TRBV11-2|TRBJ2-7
CASSLGTSGYYEQYF
TGTGCCAGCAGCTTAGGGACTAGCGGGTACTACGAGCAGTACTTC
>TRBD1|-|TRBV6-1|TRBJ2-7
CASSVGTGIYEQYF
TGTGCCAGCAGTGTCGGGACAGGGATCTACGAGCAGTACTTC
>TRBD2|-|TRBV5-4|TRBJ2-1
CASSLDLGLAGSNEQFF
TGTGCCAGCAGCTTGGACCTAGGACTAGCGGGGAGCAATGAGCAGTTCTTC
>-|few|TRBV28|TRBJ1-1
CATARGSEVTEAFF
TGTGCCACCGCTAGAGGGTCGGAGGTCACTGAAGCTTTCTTT
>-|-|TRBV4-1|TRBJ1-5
CASSQGGGSNQPQHF
TGCGCCAGCAGCCAAGGGGGGGGCAGCAATCAGCCCCAGCATTTT
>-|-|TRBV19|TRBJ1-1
CASSTQGMNTEAFF
TGTGCCAGTAGTACTCAGGGGATGAACACTGAAGCTTTCTTT
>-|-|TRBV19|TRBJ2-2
CASSIGPQGGTGELFF
TGTGCCAGTAGTATTGGGCCACAGGGCGGCACCGGGGAGCTGTTTTTT
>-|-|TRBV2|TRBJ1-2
CASSEVVQGNYGYTF
TGTGCCAGCAGTGAGGTTGTGCAGGGCAACTATGGCTACACCTTC
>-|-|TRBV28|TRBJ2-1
CASSLRTAYNEQFF
TGTGCCAGCAGCCTCCGGACTGCCTACAATGAGCAGTTCTTC
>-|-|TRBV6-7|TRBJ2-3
CASSYPIAGTDTQYF
TGTGCCAGCAGTTACCCGATAGCGGGCACAGATACGCAGTATTTT
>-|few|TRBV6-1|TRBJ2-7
CASRTAPLGYEQYF
TGTGCCAGCAGGACAGCACCGTTAGGCTACGAGCAGTACTTC
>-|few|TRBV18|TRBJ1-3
CASSPIGHNSGNTIYF
TGTGCCAGCTCACCAATTGGACATAACTCTGGAAACACCATATATTTT
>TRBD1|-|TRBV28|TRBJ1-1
CASSFAGGWDTEAFF
TGTGCCAGCAGTTTCGCAGGGGGGTGGGACACTGAAGCTTTCTTT
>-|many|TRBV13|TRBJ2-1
CASSFSSDYNEQFF
TGTGCCAGCAGCTTTTCTAGCGACTACAATGAGCAGTTCTTC
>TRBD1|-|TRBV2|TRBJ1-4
CASRADRGNEKLFF
TGTGCCAGCAGGGCGGACAGGGGTAATGAAAAACTGTTTTTT
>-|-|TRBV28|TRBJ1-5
CASSLPLPDRPQPQHF
TGTGCCAGCAGTCTCCCCTTACCCGACAGACCTCAGCCCCAGCATTTT
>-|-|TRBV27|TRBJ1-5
CASRPTTTGLNQPQHF
TGTGCCAGCAGACCAACTACGACAGGCTTAAATCAGCCCCAGCATTTT
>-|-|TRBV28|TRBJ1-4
CASRGGGTNEKLFF
TGTGCCAGCCGAGGGGGGGGAACTAATGAAAAACTGTTTTTT
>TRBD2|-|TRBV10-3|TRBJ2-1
CAISSLAGGLDEQFF
TGTGCCATCAGTTCACTAGCGGGGGGTTTGGATGAGCAGTTCTTC
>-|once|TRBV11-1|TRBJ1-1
CASSSRVGNTEAFF
TGTGCCAGCAGCTCCCGGGTGGGGAACACTGAAGCTTTCTTT
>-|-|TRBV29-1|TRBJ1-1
CSVEDHGEGAFF
TGCAGCGTTGAAGATCACGGGGAGGGGGCTTTCTTT
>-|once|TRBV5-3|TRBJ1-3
CARSLADRSSGNTIYF
TGTGCCAGAAGCTTGGCGGACAGATCCTCTGGAAACACCATATATTTT
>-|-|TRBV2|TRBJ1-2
CASSVLLNYGYTF
TGTGCCAGCAGTGTATTACTTAACTATGGCTACACCTTC
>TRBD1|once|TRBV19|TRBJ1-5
CASSIRGRRAQHF
TGTGCCAGTAGTATCAGGGGGCGCCGAGCCCAGCATTTT
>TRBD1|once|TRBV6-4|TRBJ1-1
CASSDNRGLRAFF
TGTGCCAGCAGTGACAACAGGGGGCTAAGGGCTTTCTTT
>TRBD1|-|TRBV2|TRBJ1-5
CASSADRAYGQPQHF
TGTGCCAGCAGCGCCGACAGGGCTTATGGCCAGCCCCAGCATTTT
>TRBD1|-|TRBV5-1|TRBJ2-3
CASSSGQFTDTQYF
TGCGCCAGCAGCTCGGGACAGTTCACAGATACGCAGTATTTT